The 14 T cell receptor beta chains below come from one sample, sequenced in a study of cytomegalovirus exposure and HLA in healthy donors (dated by TCRdb to 2016 to 2017). The library was made by the immunoSEQ multiplex PCR assay. Entries here come from immuneACCESS through TCRdb and include only in-frame sequences with V and J called. Some clones fail to appear in such tables; in the studies checked, an unresolved V gene covers under half of the shortfall, and the cause of the remainder is unknown. This sample comprises fewer than 200,000 clones, around nine tenths of them detected only once. The top ten hold 2% to 2.5% of the sample. The sequenced sample consisted of PBMCs. The receptor set was obtained from a woman aged 18 to 35 in good health and CMV-seronegative.

The V gene is TRBV27, the J gene TRBJ1-1; no reliable D call. CDR3 length: 11 amino acids. Deletions cut 7 bases from V and 4 bases from J, with 7 bases between. In germline, CDR1 is MNHEY, CDR2 SMNVEV (reference sequence). CDR3 loop: CASTFGTEAFF. DNA for the CDR3: TGTGCCAGCACTTTCGGCACTGAAGCTTTCTTT.

The CDR3 DNA is TGTGCCAGCAGCCACGGGACAGGGGAAGGCGACACCTTC. Translation: CASSHGTGEGDTF. J is TRBJ1-2 and V is TRBV5-6, with 10 bases aligning to TRBD1. V lost 4 bases, J lost 12 bases, and 9 bases stayed unmatched. The CDR3 has 13 residues. The germline V gene encodes CDR1 SGHDT and CDR2 YYEEEE.

The CDR3 protein is CATSRVLLAGMYF. The CDR3 DNA sequence: TGTGCCACCAGCAGAGTCCTCTTGGCAGGCATGTACTTC. The chain combines TRBV15 with TRBJ2-7; D gene unclear. Trimming removed 1 base at V and 12 bases at J, with 16 bases between. The CDR3 loop spans 13 amino acids. CDR1 is LNHNV, CDR2 YYDKDF, per germline (reference sequence).

This clone was seen only a few times. The chain links TRBV2 to TRBJ1-5, with D possibly matching TRBD1 (6 bases). The germline V gene has CDR1 SNHLY and CDR2 FYNNEI. V dropped 2 bases and J dropped 5 bases, with 19 bases sitting between them. CDR3 length equals 17 residues. CDR3 residues: CASSEQGGSNKYQPQHF. CDR3 nucleotides: TGTGCCAGCAGTGAACAAGGGGGTTCGAATAAGTATCAGCCCCAGCATTTT. The entire variable domain, with the rest obtained from reference TRBV2 and TRBJ1-5, is as follows: EPEVTQTPSHQVTQMGQEVILRCVPISNHLYFYWYRQILGQKVEFLVSFYNNEISEKSEIFDDQFSVERPDGSNFTLKIRSTKLEDSAMYFCASSEQGGSNKYQPQHFGDGTRLSIL.

As DNA, the CDR3 is TGTGCCAGCACCCCCCCTGGGCCCGAGCAGTACTTC. Translated, it gives CASTPPGPEQYF. The gene calls are TRBV14 and TRBJ2-7; no definite D call. With 7 bases removed from V and 6 bases from J, the gap between germline ends came to 13 bases. From germline, CDR1 is SGHDN and CDR2 FVKESK. The CDR3 totals 12 residues.

The V and J genes are TRBV5-1 and TRBJ1-1; D is ambiguous. This CDR3 spans 14 amino acids. Germline V gives CDR1 SGHRS, CDR2 YFSETQ. The V gene lost 1 base and the J gene lost 0 bases, with 7 bases spanning the gap. CDR3 sequence: CASSLSPVNTEAFF. In nucleotides, the CDR3 is TGCGCCAGCAGCTTGTCGCCGGTGAACACTGAAGCTTTCTTT.

The gene calls are TRBV27 and TRBJ2-3; 8 nucleotides match TRBD2. V trimming: 2 bases; J trimming: 4 bases; junction bases outside the gene matches: 17. The CDR3 has 19 residues. CDR1 is MNHEY and CDR2 is SMNVEV in the germline V gene (reference sequence). As DNA, the CDR3 is TGTGCCAGCAGTTTAAACTACCCCTTCAGCGGGGGTGGGTCAGATACGCAGTATTTT. Protein sequence: CASSLNYPFSGGGSDTQYF.

J is TRBJ1-2 and V is TRBV4-1; tentatively, D is TRBD1 (5 bases). Trimming removed 3 bases at V and 0 bases at J, with 17 bases between. CDR3 size: 17 residues. Germline lookup yields CDR1 MGHRA and CDR2 YSYEKL. The CDR3 spells CASSQIGREVPNYGYTF. DNA for the CDR3: TGCGCCAGCAGCCAGATCGGCAGGGAGGTGCCTAACTATGGCTACACCTTC.

This rearrangement joins TRBV5-1 to TRBJ2-3; a possible D gene is TRBD2 (6 bases). V lost 1 base and J lost 3, with 12 bases in between. Germline V gene data show CDR1 as SGHRS and CDR2 as YFSETQ. The CDR3 loop spans 15 amino acids. The CDR3 DNA is TGCGCCAGCAGCTTGTCCGGGAGAATGACAGATACGCAGTATTTT. This gives the protein CASSLSGRMTDTQYF.

The V gene is TRBV2, the J gene TRBJ2-1; 9 bases are shared with TRBD1. CDR1 SNHLY and CDR2 FYNNEI come from the germline V gene. V trimming: 5 bases; J trimming: 10 bases; junction bases outside the gene matches: 6. This CDR3 is built from 13 residues. The CDR3 DNA sequence: TGTGCCAGCAGTTTCACAGGGGGCAGGGAGCAGTTCTTC. Its protein is CASSFTGGREQFF.

The chain uses TRBV7-9 and TRBJ2-7; D uncertain. The CDR3 spans 12 residues. Germline CDR1 and CDR2: SEHNR and FQNEAQ (reference sequence). Trimming left V 2 bases short and J 4 bases short, with 6 bases between. The CDR3 loop is CASSLQLYEQYF. The DNA of the CDR3 is TGTGCCAGCAGCTTACAACTTTACGAGCAGTACTTC.

A remark on this clone: This same CDR3 is encoded by further DNA sequences in the sample. The chain joins TRBV9 to TRBJ1-6; 7 nucleotides match TRBD1. J lost 5 bases, V lost 4 bases, and 3 bases had no gene match. The germline V gene has CDR1 SGDLS and CDR2 YYNGEE. The CDR3 covers 14 residues. In DNA, the CDR3 is TGTGCCAGCAGCCGGACAGGCGATAATTCACCCCTCCACTTT. Translation gives CASSRTGDNSPLHF.

This clone was picked up a small number of times. The rearrangement uses TRBV2 and TRBJ1-2; no firm D call. Germline assignment: CDR1 SNHLY and CDR2 FYNNEI. Trimming took off 3 bases at V and 8 bases at J, with 10 bases between the two ends. The CDR3 sequence is 12 residues long. The CDR3 spells CASSEGDLGYTF. The DNA of the CDR3 is TGTGCCAGCAGTGAGGGAGATCTAGGCTACACCTTC.

The V and J genes are TRBV5-4 and TRBJ1-1; TRBD1 aligns across 8 bases. The CDR3 extends over 15 amino acids. The junction had 9 bases not matched to a gene; V was cut back by 3 bases and J by 5 bases. The germline V gene has CDR1 SGHNT and CDR2 YYREEE (reference sequence). CDR3 in amino acids: CASSWRTGRRTEAFF. CDR3 DNA: TGTGCCAGCAGCTGGAGGACAGGGAGGAGGACTGAAGCTTTCTTT.